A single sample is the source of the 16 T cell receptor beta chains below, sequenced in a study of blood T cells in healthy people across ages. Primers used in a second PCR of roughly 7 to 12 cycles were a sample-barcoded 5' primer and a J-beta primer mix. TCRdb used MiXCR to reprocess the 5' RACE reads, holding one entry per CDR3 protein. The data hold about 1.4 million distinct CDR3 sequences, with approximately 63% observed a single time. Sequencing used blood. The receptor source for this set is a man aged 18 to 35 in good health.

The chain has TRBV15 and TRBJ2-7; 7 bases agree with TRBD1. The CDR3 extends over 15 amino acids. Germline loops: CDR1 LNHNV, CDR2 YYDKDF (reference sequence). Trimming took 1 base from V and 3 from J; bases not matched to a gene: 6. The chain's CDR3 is CATSRVSGTDYEQYF. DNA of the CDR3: TGTGCCACCAGCAGAGTCTCCGGGACAGACTACGAGCAGTACTTC.

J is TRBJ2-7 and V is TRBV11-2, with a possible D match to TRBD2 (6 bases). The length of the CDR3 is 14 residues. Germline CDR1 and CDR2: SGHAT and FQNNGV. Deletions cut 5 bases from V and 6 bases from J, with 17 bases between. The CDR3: CASSVIAGSGEQYF. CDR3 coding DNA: TGTGCCAGCAGCGTAATCGCGGGATCGGGCGAGCAGTACTTC.

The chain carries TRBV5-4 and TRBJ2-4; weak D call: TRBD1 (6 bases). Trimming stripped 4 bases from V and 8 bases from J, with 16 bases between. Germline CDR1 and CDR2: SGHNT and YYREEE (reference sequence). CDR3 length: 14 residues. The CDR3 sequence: CASSPTGPRDIQYF. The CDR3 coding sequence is TGTGCCAGCAGCCCAACAGGGCCTCGGGACATTCAGTACTTC.

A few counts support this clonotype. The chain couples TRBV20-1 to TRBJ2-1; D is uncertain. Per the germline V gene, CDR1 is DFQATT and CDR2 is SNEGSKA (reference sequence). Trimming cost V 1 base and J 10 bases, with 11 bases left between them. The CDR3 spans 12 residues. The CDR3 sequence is CSARVLDGEQFF. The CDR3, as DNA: TGCAGTGCTAGAGTACTGGACGGGGAGCAGTTCTTC.

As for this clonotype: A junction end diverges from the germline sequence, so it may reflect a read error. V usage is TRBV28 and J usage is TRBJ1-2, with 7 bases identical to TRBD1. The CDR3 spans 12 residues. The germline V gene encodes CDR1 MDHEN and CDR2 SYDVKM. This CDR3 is CANSGQNYGYTF. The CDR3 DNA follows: TGCGCCAACTCGGGACAGAACTATGGCTACACCTTC.

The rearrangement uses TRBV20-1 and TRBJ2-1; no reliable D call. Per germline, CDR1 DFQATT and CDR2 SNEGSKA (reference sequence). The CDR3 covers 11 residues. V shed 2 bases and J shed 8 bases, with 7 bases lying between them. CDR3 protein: CSARRIDEQFF. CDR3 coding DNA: TGCAGTGCTAGACGGATTGATGAGCAGTTCTTC.

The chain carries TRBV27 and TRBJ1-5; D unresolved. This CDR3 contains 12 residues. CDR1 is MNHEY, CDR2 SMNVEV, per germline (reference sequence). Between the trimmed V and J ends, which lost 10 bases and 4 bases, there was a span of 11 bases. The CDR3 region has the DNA TGTGCCACCCGGGTGGGTAATCAGCCCCAGCATTTT. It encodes CATRVGNQPQHF.

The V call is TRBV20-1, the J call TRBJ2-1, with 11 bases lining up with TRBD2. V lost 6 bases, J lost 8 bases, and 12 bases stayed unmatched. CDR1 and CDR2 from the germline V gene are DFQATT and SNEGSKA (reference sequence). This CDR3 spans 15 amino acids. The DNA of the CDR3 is TGCAGTGCAAATCCCTTAGCGGGGGGGCGCGATGAGCAGTTCTTC. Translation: CSANPLAGGRDEQFF.

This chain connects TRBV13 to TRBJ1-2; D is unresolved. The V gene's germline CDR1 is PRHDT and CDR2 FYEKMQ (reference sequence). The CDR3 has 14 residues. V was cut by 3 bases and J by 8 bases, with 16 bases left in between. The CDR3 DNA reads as TGTGCCAGCAGCTTTTACGCCAAAAGCGGCGGCTACACCTTC. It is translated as CASSFYAKSGGYTF.

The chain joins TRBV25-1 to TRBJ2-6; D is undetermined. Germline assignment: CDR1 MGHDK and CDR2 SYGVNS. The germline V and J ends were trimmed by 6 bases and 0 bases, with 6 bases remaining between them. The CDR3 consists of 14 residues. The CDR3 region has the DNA TGTGCCAGCAGGTCAGGCTCTGGGGCCAACGTCCTGACTTTC. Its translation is CASRSGSGANVLTF.

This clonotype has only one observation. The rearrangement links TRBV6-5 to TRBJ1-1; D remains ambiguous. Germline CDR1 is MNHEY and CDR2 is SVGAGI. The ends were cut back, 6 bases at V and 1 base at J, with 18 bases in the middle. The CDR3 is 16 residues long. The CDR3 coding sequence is TGTGCCAGCAGACGAGGGTTTATCGGAAAGAACACTGAAGCTTTCTTT. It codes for CASRRGFIGKNTEAFF.

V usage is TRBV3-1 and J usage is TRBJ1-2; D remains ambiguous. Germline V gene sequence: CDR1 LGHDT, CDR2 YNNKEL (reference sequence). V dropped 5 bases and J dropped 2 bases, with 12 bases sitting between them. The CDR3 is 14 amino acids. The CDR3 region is CASSEDDGNYGYTF. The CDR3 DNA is TGTGCCAGCAGCGAGGACGACGGAAACTATGGCTACACCTTC.

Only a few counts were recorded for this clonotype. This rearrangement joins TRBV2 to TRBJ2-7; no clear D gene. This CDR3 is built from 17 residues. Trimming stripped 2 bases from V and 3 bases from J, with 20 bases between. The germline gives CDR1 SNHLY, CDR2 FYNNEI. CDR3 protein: CASSENVVASPFYEQYF. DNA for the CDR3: TGTGCCAGCAGTGAAAACGTTGTAGCATCGCCCTTCTACGAGCAGTACTTC.

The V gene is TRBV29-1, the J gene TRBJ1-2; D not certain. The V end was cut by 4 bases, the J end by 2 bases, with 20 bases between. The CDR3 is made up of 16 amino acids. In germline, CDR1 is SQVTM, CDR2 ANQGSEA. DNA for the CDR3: TGCAGCGTTGCGAACACTAGCCCCACTAACAACTATGGCTACACCTTC. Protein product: CSVANTSPTNNYGYTF.

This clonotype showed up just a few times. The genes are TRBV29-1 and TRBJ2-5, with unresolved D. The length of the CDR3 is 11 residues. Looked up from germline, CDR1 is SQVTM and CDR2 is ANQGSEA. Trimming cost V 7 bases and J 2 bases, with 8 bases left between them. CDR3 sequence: CSAQKQETQYF. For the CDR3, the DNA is TGCAGCGCCCAGAAGCAAGAGACCCAGTACTTC.

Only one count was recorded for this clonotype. CDR3 protein: CASSEARVGTNEQFF. CDR3 bases: TGTGCCAGCAGTGAAGCGCGGGTGGGAACCAATGAGCAGTTCTTC. The chain combines TRBV6-1 with TRBJ2-1, with D perhaps TRBD2 (5 bases). This CDR3 spans 15 amino acids. CDR1 is MNHNS, CDR2 SASEGT, per germline. Trimming took off 0 bases at V and 6 bases at J, with 12 bases between the two ends.